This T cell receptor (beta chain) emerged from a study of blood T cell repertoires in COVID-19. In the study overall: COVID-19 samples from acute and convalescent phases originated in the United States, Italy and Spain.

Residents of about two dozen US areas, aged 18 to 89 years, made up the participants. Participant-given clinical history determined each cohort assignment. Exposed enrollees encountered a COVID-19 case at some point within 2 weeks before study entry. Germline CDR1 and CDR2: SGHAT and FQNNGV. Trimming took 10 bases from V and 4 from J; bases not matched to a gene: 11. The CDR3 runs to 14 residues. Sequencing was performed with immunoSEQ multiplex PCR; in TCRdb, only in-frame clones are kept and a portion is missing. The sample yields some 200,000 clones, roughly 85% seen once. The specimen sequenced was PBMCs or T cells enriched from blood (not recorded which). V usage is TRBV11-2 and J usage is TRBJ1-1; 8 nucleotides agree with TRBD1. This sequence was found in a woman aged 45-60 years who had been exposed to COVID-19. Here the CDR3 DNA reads TGTGCCACCAGGGGGACAGGATCGCTCACTGAAGCTTTCTTT. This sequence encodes CATRGTGSLTEAFF.